Below, 28 T cell receptor beta chains from the same sample are listed, as sequenced in a study of T-cell memory formation after mild COVID-19 (dated by TCRdb to the early 2020s). Library prep was done by 5' RACE. The instrument was an Illumina NovaSeq 6000. TCRdb's own reprocessing of the public reads used fastp at Q25 and MiXCR and kept productive beta chains. Each record represents a unique CDR3 protein, reported with the most common genes and DNA among its rows. The sample contains hundreds of thousands of distinct CDR3 sequences, 16% of them found a single time. The ten top clones hold roughly a fifth of the sample. The sample consisted of PBMCs or a T cell subset sorted from them (not recorded which). These TCRs come from a man aged 18 to 35 who had mild COVID-19 (a few samples of this study predate the infection). The sample titles of this study are shuffled in the database, so cell type and time point are left out; the donor was told from shared clones.

This CDR3 is CASSLTGTSGSYRGTDTQYF. The CDR3 nucleotides are TGCGCCAGCAGCTTAACCGGGACTAGCGGTTCTTACAGGGGCACAGATACGCAGTATTTT. This chain connects TRBV5-1 to TRBJ2-3; 11 bases line up with TRBD2. J lost 1 base, V lost 2 bases, and 15 bases had no gene match. The length of the CDR3 is 20 residues. Germline V gene sequence: CDR1 SGHRS, CDR2 YFSETQ.

This sequence joins TRBV11-2 and TRBJ2-3; 8 nucleotides agree with TRBD2. The J segment lost 4 bases and the V segment lost 1 base, leaving 10 bases of the junction unmatched. The germline V gene encodes CDR1 SGHAT and CDR2 FQNNGV. The CDR3 spans 17 residues. CDR3 sequence (DNA): TGTGCCAGCAGCTTAGGGCTAGCGCGGGGGGTCTCAGATACGCAGTATTTT. As protein: CASSLGLARGVSDTQYF.

V gene TRBV11-1 combines with J gene TRBJ2-7; D uncertain. V gave up 8 bases and J gave up 2 bases, with 13 bases separating them. There are 13 residues in the CDR3. The germline V gene encodes CDR1 SGHAT and CDR2 FQDESV (reference sequence). The CDR3 spells CASRPPATYEQYF. CDR3 nucleotides: TGTGCCAGCCGACCTCCAGCCACCTACGAGCAGTACTTC.

The V call is TRBV6-1, the J call TRBJ1-1; D unresolved. Germline V gene data show CDR1 as MNHNS and CDR2 as SASEGT. With 2 bases removed from V and 7 bases from J, the gap between germline ends came to 11 bases. The CDR3 consists of 13 residues. The CDR3 protein is CASSEPLQSEAFF. In nucleotides, the CDR3 is TGTGCCAGCAGTGAACCACTCCAGAGTGAAGCTTTCTTT.

Only a few counts were recorded for this clonotype. This chain connects TRBV7-2 to TRBJ2-1, with 7 positions matching TRBD2. CDR3 length equals 16 residues. Germline CDR1 and CDR2: SGHTA and FQGNSA. V was clipped by 5 bases and J by 2 bases; unmatched bases: 9. CDR3 region: CASSADLAEPYNEQFF. CDR3 DNA sequence: TGTGCCAGCAGCGCAGACCTAGCGGAGCCCTACAATGAGCAGTTCTTC.

There are a few counts of this clonotype. The V and J genes are TRBV7-6 and TRBJ2-1; D remains unclear. The CDR3 totals 16 residues. CDR1 and CDR2 (germline): SGHVS, FNYEAQ. V gave up 1 base and J gave up 9 bases, with 19 bases separating them. CDR3 in DNA: TGTGCCAGCAGCTTAGGACCCGTCCTAGATTCGGGTGAGCAGTTCTTC. Protein product: CASSLGPVLDSGEQFF.

In its sample, this clonotype was seen a few times. The chain has TRBV27 and TRBJ2-7; tentatively, D is TRBD2 (6 bases). This CDR3 comprises 13 residues. CDR1 and CDR2 (germline): MNHEY, SMNVEV (reference sequence). The V and J ends lost 6 bases and 6 bases respectively, with 15 bases between them. The CDR3 nucleotides read TGTGCCAGCAGCCGGGGGATTTTAGGCGAGCAGTACGTC. Its translation is CASSRGILGEQYV.

The rearrangement uses TRBV7-9 and TRBJ2-7; TRBD1 matches 9 bases. Trimming at V came to 6 bases and at J to 0 bases, leaving 9 bases not matched to a gene. The CDR3 is 16 residues long. From germline, CDR1 is SEHNR and CDR2 FQNEAQ (reference sequence). For the CDR3, the DNA is TGTGCCAGCAGTTCGACTCGGGACAGGGCCTCCTACGAGCAGTACGTC. Protein sequence: CASSSTRDRASYEQYV.

The chain joins TRBV29-1 to TRBJ1-1; D perhaps matches TRBD1 (6 bases). V lost 6 bases, J lost 1 base, and 15 bases lay in between. The germline V gene has CDR1 SQVTM and CDR2 ANQGSEA. This CDR3 region has 14 residues. The CDR3 coding sequence is TGCAGCGTCCGACCAAGGACAGCGAACACTGAAGCTTTCTTT. This encodes CSVRPRTANTEAFF.

V gene TRBV7-2 combines with J gene TRBJ2-5; D may correspond to TRBD1 or TRBD2 (5 bases each). Deletions cut 1 base from V and 2 bases from J, with 11 bases between. Germline CDR1 reads SGHTA; CDR2 reads FQGNSA. CDR3 length: 15 residues. CDR3 in amino acids: CASSLGGVLQETQYF. CDR3 nucleotides: TGTGCCAGCAGCTTAGGAGGGGTCCTACAAGAGACCCAGTACTTC.

This clonotype showed up just a few times. The CDR3 DNA is TGTGCCAGCAGTTTTGAGCGATCTTGGGAGACCCAGTACTTC. As protein: CASSFERSWETQYF. V is TRBV12-3 or TRBV12-4 and J is TRBJ2-5, with D hard to call. Trimming removed 3 bases at V and 5 bases at J, with 13 bases between. This CDR3 has 14 amino acids.

This chain connects TRBV19 to TRBJ1-5; tentative D call: TRBD1 (6 bases). The V gene lost 7 bases and the J gene lost 6 bases, with 25 bases spanning the gap. The CDR3 is 17 amino acids. Germline lookup yields CDR1 LNHDA and CDR2 SQIVND (reference sequence). The CDR3, as DNA: TGTGCCAGTACCCCTTGGGGGGCAAGGGGGTTGAGTCAGCCCCAGCATTTT. This encodes CASTPWGARGLSQPQHF.

This sequence joins TRBV3-1 and TRBJ2-7; the D gene could be TRBD1 or TRBD2 (5 bases each). The CDR3 sequence is 16 residues long. In germline, CDR1 is LGHDT, CDR2 YNNKEL (reference sequence). V lost 2 bases, J lost 3 bases, and 17 bases lay in between. CDR3 nucleotide sequence: TGTGCCAGCAGCCAACACGGGACGGTGGATGGCTACGAGCAGTACTTC. Its translation is CASSQHGTVDGYEQYF.

This clonotype has only one observation. CDR3 DNA: TGTGCCAGCAGCCAAGAGGACAGCGATAATTCACCCCTCCACTTT. Encoded protein: CASSQEDSDNSPLHF. The chain combines TRBV4-2 with TRBJ1-6, with a weak D call TRBD1 (6 bases). Trimming stripped 0 bases from V and 5 bases from J, with 8 bases between. CDR3 size: 15 residues. Germline V gene sequence: CDR1 LGHNA, CDR2 YNFKEQ.

At least ten counts were recorded for this clonotype. Here the CDR3 DNA reads TGCGCCAGCAGCTTCCCGGGAGATACGCAGTATTTT. It specifies CASSFPGDTQYF. V gene TRBV5-1 combines with J gene TRBJ2-3; unclear D gene. The ends were cut back, 2 bases at V and 5 bases at J, with 6 bases in the middle. The CDR3 sequence is 12 residues long. In germline, CDR1 is SGHRS, CDR2 YFSETQ.

This clonotype has ten or more counts. The chain links TRBV24-1 to TRBJ2-1; perhaps TRBD2 as D (6 bases). V gave up 0 bases and J gave up 0 bases, with 8 bases separating them. Germline values: CDR1 KGHDR, CDR2 SFDVKD. The CDR3 is 16 amino acids. CDR3 coding DNA: TGTGCCACCAGTGATTTGGGGGGGAACTCCTACAATGAGCAGTTCTTC. It yields the protein CATSDLGGNSYNEQFF.

The chain combines TRBV24-1 with TRBJ2-2, with D uncertain. The germline CDR1 and CDR2 sequences are KGHDR and SFDVKD. CDR3 length equals 16 residues. Trimming stripped 8 bases from V and 0 bases from J, with 15 bases between. The CDR3 coding sequence is TGTGCCACCACGCCTCACAGATCCGCGAACACCGGGGAGCTGTTTTTT. Translation gives CATTPHRSANTGELFF.

This clonotype appeared a single time. The CDR3: CASSLLGGQGAAGANVLTF. As DNA, the CDR3 is TGTGCCAGCAGCTTACTGGGGGGACAGGGGGCGGCCGGGGCCAACGTCCTGACTTTC. This sequence joins TRBV7-3 and TRBJ2-6, with 12 bases aligning to TRBD1. CDR3 length: 19 amino acids. The trim removed 2 bases at V and 4 bases at J, leaving 9 bases unmatched. Germline loops: CDR1 SGHTA, CDR2 FQGTGA.

The chain couples TRBV7-6 to TRBJ2-5, with TRBD2 matching 8 bases. V was clipped by 0 bases and J by 5 bases; unmatched bases: 5. Germline V gene data show CDR1 as SGHVS and CDR2 as FNYEAQ. The CDR3 is 15 amino acids. The CDR3 region is CASSLAGLVGETQYF. In nucleotides, the CDR3 is TGTGCCAGCAGCTTAGCGGGACTAGTTGGCGAGACCCAGTACTTC.

The V call is TRBV7-9, the J call TRBJ1-2; 9 nucleotides align to TRBD1. The germline V gene has CDR1 SEHNR and CDR2 FQNEAQ (reference sequence). This CDR3 spans 15 amino acids. Losses at the gene ends were 5 bases for V and 0 bases for J; bases not matched to a gene: 4. The CDR3 sequence: CASSLGQGPNYGYTF. CDR3 bases: TGTGCCAGCAGCCTGGGACAGGGACCTAACTATGGCTACACCTTC.

This clonotype appeared many times. The rearrangement joins TRBV19 to TRBJ1-5, with D possibly TRBD1 on 6 matching bases. The germline V gene has CDR1 LNHDA and CDR2 SQIVND (reference sequence). The germline V and J ends were trimmed by 5 bases and 3 bases, with 14 bases remaining between them. This CDR3 has 15 amino acids. The chain's CDR3 is CASSPRQAYNQPQHF. CDR3 nucleotide sequence: TGTGCCAGTAGTCCTAGACAGGCCTACAATCAGCCCCAGCATTTT.

This clonotype has ten or more counts. This sequence joins TRBV10-3 and TRBJ2-4; D uncertain. The length of the CDR3 is 11 residues. Germline CDR1 reads ENHRY; CDR2 reads SYGVKD. V lost 4 bases, J lost 7 bases, and 5 bases lay in between. The CDR3 DNA sequence: TGTGCCATCAGTGTAGGGAACATTCAGTACTTC. It codes for CAISVGNIQYF.

This clonotype showed up just a few times. This chain uses TRBV29-1 with TRBJ2-1; TRBD2 agrees at 12 bases. Germline CDR1 SQVTM, CDR2 ANQGSEA. With V trimmed by 1 base and J by 8 bases, 12 bases remained unmatched. This CDR3 region has 17 residues. The CDR3: CSVEGQVGLAGFDEQFF. As DNA, the CDR3 is TGCAGCGTTGAAGGCCAGGTTGGACTAGCGGGGTTTGATGAGCAGTTCTTC.

The chain has TRBV7-2 and TRBJ2-1, with 7 bases lining up with TRBD2. V gave up 7 bases and J gave up 6 bases; unmatched junction bases: 9. There are 14 residues in the CDR3. From germline, CDR1 is SGHTA and CDR2 FQGNSA. CDR3 coding DNA: TGTGCCAGCACCCCAAGCGGGATCTTCAATGAGCAGTTCTTC. This translates into CASTPSGIFNEQFF.

This chain connects TRBV20-1 to TRBJ2-5, with unresolved D. CDR1 and CDR2 from the germline V gene are DFQATT and SNEGSKA (reference sequence). This CDR3 has 9 residues. Here the CDR3 reads CGVSQTQYF. The CDR3 region has the DNA TGCGGCGTGAGCCAGACCCAGTACTTC.

The chain links TRBV4-1 to TRBJ2-3; D is unclear. The CDR3 spans 12 residues. Germline V gene data show CDR1 as MGHRA and CDR2 as YSYEKL. Trimming took off 2 bases at V and 6 bases at J, with 6 bases between the two ends. The CDR3 DNA follows: TGCGCCAGCAGCCAAAGGGATGATACGCAGTATTTT. It encodes CASSQRDDTQYF.

The rearrangement links TRBV4-1 to TRBJ2-1; D tentatively reads TRBD1 or TRBD2 (5 bases each). Looked up from germline, CDR1 is MGHRA and CDR2 is YSYEKL. This CDR3 comprises 18 residues. V lost 5 bases, J lost 7 bases, and 27 bases lay in between. This CDR3 is CASSSSPRTGAPGNEQFF. The CDR3 DNA is TGCGCCAGCAGCTCATCCCCCCGAACCGGGGCCCCAGGGAATGAGCAGTTCTTC.

J is TRBJ1-5 and V is TRBV20-1; a possible D gene is TRBD1 (6 bases). The CDR3 loop spans 14 amino acids. V was clipped by 3 bases and J by 5 bases, with 14 bases between them. The germline V gene has CDR1 DFQATT and CDR2 SNEGSKA (reference sequence). CDR3 protein: CSASLGGHDQPQHF. As DNA, the CDR3 is TGCAGTGCTAGTCTCGGGGGGCATGATCAGCCCCAGCATTTT.